This note documents a single T cell receptor (beta chain) sequence. The data derive from a study of cytomegalovirus exposure and HLA in healthy donors. Trimming removed 5 bases at V and 5 bases at J, with 18 bases between. CDR1 is SNHLY and CDR2 is FYNNEI in the germline V gene. The CDR3 is 15 amino acids. Primers for the PCR totalled 60 Vbeta and 13 Jbeta. Using immunoSEQ multiplex PCR, the repertoire was profiled, and TCRdb retains in-frame clones only, with some absent. The profile shows about 190,000 clones, 60% to 85% of them singletons. The receptor's source is a woman aged 18-29 years in good health and CMV-seronegative. The genes are TRBV2 and TRBJ2-5; D is unclear. Sequences were obtained from PBMCs. DNA for the CDR3: TGTGCCAGCAGTCTCCTTTTTTCGGTCGTCGAGACCCAGTACTTC. The encoded protein is CASSLLFSVVETQYF.